These T cell receptor beta chains were read from a single sample in a study of cytomegalovirus exposure and HLA in healthy donors. Measured with immunoSEQ multiplex PCR; TCRdb has only the in-frame clones, and not every one. The repertoire holds over 85,000 clones, with 75% to 80% as singletons. The sequenced material came from PBMCs. The receptors were sampled from a male donor in good health and CMV-seropositive. CDR3s include the opening cysteine and the closing phenylalanine or tryptophan. The order of the fields is V gene, clone size, J gene, CDR3 protein. Clone size appears in some rows only: once, few, many, or a class for an expanded clone.

TRBV7-2,NA,TRBJ2-1,CASSLVAGVGGEQFF
TRBV5-1,few,TRBJ2-2,CASSSSSRDTGELFF
TRBV30,NA,TRBJ1-6,CAWSSLRTGYLGSPLHF
TRBV14,NA,TRBJ2-5,CASSRRLAGEETQYF
TRBV4-3,NA,TRBJ2-7,CASSRGQGRGYEQYF
TRBV28,once,TRBJ2-7,CASSPSTSWTYEQYF
TRBV5-1,NA,TRBJ1-1,CASGPQGLSGEAFF
TRBV5-4,NA,TRBJ2-7,CASSFGSLGRADEQYF
TRBV5-6,NA,TRBJ2-3,CASSLGSSGSTDTQYF
TRBV2,NA,TRBJ1-2,CASSFSGISDGYTF
TRBV11-2,NA,TRBJ2-7,CASSLGLAGYEQYF
TRBV5-1,NA,TRBJ1-4,CASSRTEKNEKLFF
TRBV7-8,NA,TRBJ2-5,CASSPGRTMYQETQYF
TRBV7-6,few,TRBJ2-5,CASSFLSETQYF
TRBV19,few,TRBJ2-1,CASSIGGRGDNEQFF
TRBV4-3,NA,TRBJ1-2,CASSPTPRDSSNYGYTF
TRBV7-2,NA,TRBJ2-3,CASSPGHETDTQYF
TRBV27,NA,TRBJ2-5,CASSFYKGVRETQYF
TRBV9,NA,TRBJ2-1,CASSVGSWGVSYNEQFF
TRBV28,NA,TRBJ1-5,CASRPGQGGNQPQHF
TRBV27,NA,TRBJ2-1,CASSLRTTDNYNEQFF
TRBV19,NA,TRBJ2-5,CASSTAGELYQETQYF
TRBV6-6,NA,TRBJ1-4,CAIRQRGIIEKLFF
TRBV27,NA,TRBJ1-2,CASSNRPGQGAHGYTF
TRBV4-1,NA,TRBJ2-1,CASSHSQGANEQFF
TRBV11-2,NA,TRBJ2-1,CASSLASWTEQFF
TRBV27,NA,TRBJ2-2,CASSLYGVGETGELFF
TRBV28,NA,TRBJ1-5,CASRTLQGSLVPNQPQHF
TRBV5-4,NA,TRBJ2-1,CASSRSRRSNSYNEQFF
TRBV7-3,once,TRBJ2-1,CASSLAGHNNEQFF
TRBV6-5,few,TRBJ2-7,CASSRQGPYEQYF
TRBV25-1,NA,NA,CASLKAGGSYEQYF
TRBV28,few,TRBJ1-2,CASSFGAGGYTF
TRBV27,NA,TRBJ2-2,CATRVTSSAGELFF
TRBV5-1,NA,TRBJ1-5,CASSRGTDSNQPQHF
TRBV25-1,few,TRBJ2-5,CASSPPAGGYETQYF
TRBV19,NA,TRBJ2-1,CASRGLARNNEQFF
TRBV15,NA,TRBJ1-5,CATSRKPDSNQPQHF
TRBV25-1,NA,TRBJ1-1,CASSDFHEGQAEAFF
TRBV28,NA,TRBJ1-5,CASSLFPVSPQPQHF
TRBV4-2,NA,TRBJ1-1,CASSQGTGPLNTEAFF
TRBV27,once,TRBJ2-7,CASSLKTSGSYEQYF
TRBV7-3,once,TRBJ2-5,CASSLRRIAGQETQYF
TRBV5-5,once,TRBJ2-7,CASSGGTAYEQYF